This TCR beta chain was sequenced for a study of chemoradiotherapy in HPV16-positive cancers. General study findings and limits: Candidate HPV-specific clones and E7-related TCR motifs grew in tumor during treatment.

The method was immunoSEQ multiplex PCR; TCRdb's version includes in-frame clones alone and lacks a portion of them. The sample contains about 39,000 clones, about 77% of which appear only once. Repertoires were sampled repeatedly during chemoradiotherapy. Concerning this clone itself: Its antigen is currently unknown.

Trimming shortened V by 4 bases and J by 6 bases, and 9 bases separated the two germline ends. In germline, CDR1 is SGHNT, CDR2 YENEEA. The CDR3 runs to 13 residues. The rearrangement joins TRBV11-3 to TRBJ2-2; possibly TRBD1 or TRBD2 for D (5 bases each). This TCR was sampled from a human donor with HPV-associated anogenital cancer. The sample here was blood, taken from a patient who underwent chemoradiotherapy. CDR3 residues: CASSSRDPGELFF. The CDR3 region has the DNA TGTGCCAGCAGCTCCCGGGACCCCGGGGAGCTGTTTTTT.